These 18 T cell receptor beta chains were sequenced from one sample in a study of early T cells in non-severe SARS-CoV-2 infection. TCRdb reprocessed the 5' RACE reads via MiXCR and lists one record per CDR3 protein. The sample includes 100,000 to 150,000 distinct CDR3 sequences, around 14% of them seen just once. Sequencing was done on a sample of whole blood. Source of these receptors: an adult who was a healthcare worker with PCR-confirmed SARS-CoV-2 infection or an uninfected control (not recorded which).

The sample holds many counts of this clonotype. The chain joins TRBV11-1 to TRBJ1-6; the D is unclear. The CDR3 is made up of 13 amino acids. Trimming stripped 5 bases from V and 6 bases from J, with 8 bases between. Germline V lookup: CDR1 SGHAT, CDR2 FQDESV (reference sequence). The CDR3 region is CASSAQANSPLHF. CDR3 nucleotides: TGTGCCAGCAGCGCGCAAGCTAATTCACCCCTCCACTTT.

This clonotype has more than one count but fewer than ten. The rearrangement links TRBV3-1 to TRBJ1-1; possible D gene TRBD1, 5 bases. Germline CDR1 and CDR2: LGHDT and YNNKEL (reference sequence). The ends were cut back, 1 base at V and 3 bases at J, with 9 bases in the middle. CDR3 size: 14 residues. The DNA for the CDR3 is TGTGCCAGCAGCCAAGGGGGAGGGGACACTGAAGCTTTCTTT. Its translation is CASSQGGGDTEAFF.

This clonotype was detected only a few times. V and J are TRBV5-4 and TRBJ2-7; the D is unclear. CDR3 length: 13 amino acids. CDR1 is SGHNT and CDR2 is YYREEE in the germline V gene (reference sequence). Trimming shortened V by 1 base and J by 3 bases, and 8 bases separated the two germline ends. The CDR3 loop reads CASSLFGFYEQYF. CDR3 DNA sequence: TGTGCCAGCAGCTTGTTCGGATTCTACGAGCAGTACTTC.

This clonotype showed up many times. The CDR3 DNA is TGCAGCGTTCGGAAAGGGCCGCTAGCTAACTATGGCTACACCTTC. Its protein is CSVRKGPLANYGYTF. The V gene is TRBV29-1, the J gene TRBJ1-2; no definite D call. CDR3 length: 15 residues. V gave up 5 bases and J gave up 0 bases, with 16 bases separating them. From germline, CDR1 is SQVTM and CDR2 ANQGSEA.

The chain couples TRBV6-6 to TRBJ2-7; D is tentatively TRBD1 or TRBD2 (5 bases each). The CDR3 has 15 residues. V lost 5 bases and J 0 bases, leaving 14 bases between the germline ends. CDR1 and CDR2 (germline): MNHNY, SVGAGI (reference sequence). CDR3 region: CASSHRDPSSYEQYF. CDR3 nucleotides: TGTGCCAGCAGTCACCGGGACCCCAGCTCCTACGAGCAGTACTTC.

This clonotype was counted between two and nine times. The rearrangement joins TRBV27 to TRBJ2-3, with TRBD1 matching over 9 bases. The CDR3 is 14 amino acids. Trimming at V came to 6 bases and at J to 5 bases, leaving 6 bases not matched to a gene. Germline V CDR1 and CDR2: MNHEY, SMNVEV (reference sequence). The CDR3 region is CASSHRGPRDTQYF. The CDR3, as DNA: TGTGCCAGCAGCCACAGGGGGCCCAGAGATACGCAGTATTTT.

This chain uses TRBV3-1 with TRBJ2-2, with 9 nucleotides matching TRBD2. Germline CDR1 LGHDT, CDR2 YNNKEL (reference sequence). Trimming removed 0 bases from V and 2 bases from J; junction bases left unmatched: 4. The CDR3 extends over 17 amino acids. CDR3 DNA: TGTGCCAGCAGCCAAGACGGGACTAGCCTCAACACCGGGGAGCTGTTTTTT. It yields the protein CASSQDGTSLNTGELFF.

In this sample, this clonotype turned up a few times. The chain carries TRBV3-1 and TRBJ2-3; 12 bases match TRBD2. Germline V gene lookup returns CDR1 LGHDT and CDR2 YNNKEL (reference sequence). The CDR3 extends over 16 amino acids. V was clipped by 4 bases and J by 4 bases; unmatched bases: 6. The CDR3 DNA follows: TGTGCCAGCAGCCTAGGACTAGCGGGGTCCTCAGATACGCAGTATTTT. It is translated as CASSLGLAGSSDTQYF.

The CDR3 sequence: CASSLAGVYNEQFF. In DNA, the CDR3 is TGTGCCAGCAGCTTAGCCGGGGTTTACAATGAGCAGTTCTTC. The chain links TRBV11-2 to TRBJ2-1, with a tentative D call TRBD2 (5 bases). CDR3 size: 14 residues. CDR1 and CDR2 from the germline V gene are SGHAT and FQNNGV. The V and J ends lost 1 base and 4 bases respectively, with 8 bases between them.

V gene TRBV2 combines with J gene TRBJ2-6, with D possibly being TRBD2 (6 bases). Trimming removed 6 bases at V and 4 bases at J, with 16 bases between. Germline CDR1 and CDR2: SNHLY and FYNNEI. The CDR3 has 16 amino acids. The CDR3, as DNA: TGTGCCAGCAGAGGACTAACCCTCGCCGGGGCCAACGTCCTGACTTTC. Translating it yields CASRGLTLAGANVLTF.

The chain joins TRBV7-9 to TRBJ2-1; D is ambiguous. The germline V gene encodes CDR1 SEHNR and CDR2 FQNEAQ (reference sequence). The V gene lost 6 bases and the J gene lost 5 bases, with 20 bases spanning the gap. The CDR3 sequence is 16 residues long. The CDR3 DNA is TGTGCCAGCAGACCCCTTCCGGGCCATATAAACAATGAGCAGTTCTTC. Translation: CASRPLPGHINNEQFF.

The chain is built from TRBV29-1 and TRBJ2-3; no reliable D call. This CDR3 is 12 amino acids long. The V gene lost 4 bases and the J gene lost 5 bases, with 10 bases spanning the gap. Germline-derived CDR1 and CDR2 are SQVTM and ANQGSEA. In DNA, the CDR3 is TGCAGCGTTGCTACGGGTGGAGATACGCAGTATTTT. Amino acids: CSVATGGDTQYF.

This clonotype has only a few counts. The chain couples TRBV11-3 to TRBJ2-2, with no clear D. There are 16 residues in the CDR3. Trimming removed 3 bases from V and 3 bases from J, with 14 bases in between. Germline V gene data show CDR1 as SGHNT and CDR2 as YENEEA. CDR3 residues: CASSFRTDADTGELFF. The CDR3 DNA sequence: TGTGCCAGCAGCTTCCGGACGGACGCGGACACCGGGGAGCTGTTTTTT.

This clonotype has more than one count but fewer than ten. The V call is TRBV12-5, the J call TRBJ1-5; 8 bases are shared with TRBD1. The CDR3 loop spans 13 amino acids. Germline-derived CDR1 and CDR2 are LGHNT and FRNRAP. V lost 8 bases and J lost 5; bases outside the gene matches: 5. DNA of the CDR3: TGTGCTAGTTTGGACAGGGTTGATCAGCCCCAGCATTTT. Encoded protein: CASLDRVDQPQHF.

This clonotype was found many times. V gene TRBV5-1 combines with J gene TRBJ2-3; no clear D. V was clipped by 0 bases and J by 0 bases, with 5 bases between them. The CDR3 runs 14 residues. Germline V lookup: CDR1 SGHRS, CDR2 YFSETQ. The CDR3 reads CASSLAESTDTQYF. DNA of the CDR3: TGCGCCAGCAGCTTGGCGGAGAGCACAGATACGCAGTATTTT.

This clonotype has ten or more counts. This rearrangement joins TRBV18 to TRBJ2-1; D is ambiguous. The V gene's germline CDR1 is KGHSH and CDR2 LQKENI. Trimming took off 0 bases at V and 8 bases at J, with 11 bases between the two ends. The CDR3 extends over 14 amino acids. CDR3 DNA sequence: TGTGCCAGCTCACCACCGGTTAGAAGTGATGAGCAGTTCTTC. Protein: CASSPPVRSDEQFF.

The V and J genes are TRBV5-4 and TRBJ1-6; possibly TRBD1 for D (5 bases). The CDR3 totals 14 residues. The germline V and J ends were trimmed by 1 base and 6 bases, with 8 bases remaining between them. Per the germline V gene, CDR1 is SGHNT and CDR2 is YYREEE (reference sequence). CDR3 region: CASSLQGTNSPLHF. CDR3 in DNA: TGTGCCAGCAGCTTGCAGGGTACTAATTCACCCCTCCACTTT.

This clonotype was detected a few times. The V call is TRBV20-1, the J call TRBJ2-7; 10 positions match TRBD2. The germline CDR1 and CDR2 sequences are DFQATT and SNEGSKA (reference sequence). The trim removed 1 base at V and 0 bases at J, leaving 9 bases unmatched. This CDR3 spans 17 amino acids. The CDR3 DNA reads TGCAGTGCTAGAGGAGAATCCCGGACTAGCGGCTCCTACGAGCAGTACTTC. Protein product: CSARGESRTSGSYEQYF.